This TCR beta chain was identified during a study of cytotoxic CD8 clonotypes in ibrutinib-treated CLL. At the level of the study: Following a median approximately 12 months of treatment, with a range of 6 to 36, response samples were taken. Samples had a mean of around 260,000 productive templates and approximately 90,000 productive rearrangements.

This CDR3 is built from 12 residues. The germline V gene has CDR1 MDHEN and CDR2 SYDVKM. Trimming removed 5 bases at V and 4 bases at J, with 8 bases between. Profiling relied on immunoSEQ multiplex PCR, and the TCRdb table lists in-frame clones only, not all of them. The sample lists 20,000 to 30,000 clones; approximately 71% were seen once. Regarding this clone: No antigen is known for it.

Study conclusions and caveats: Patients showed higher baseline clonality than age-matched healthy donors, and it tracked circulating CD8+ T-cell counts. Baseline levels were approached again at progression, after clonality had risen at ibrutinib response.

The sequenced sample was PBMCs, obtained after 12 months of ibrutinib treatment. This chain joins TRBV28 and TRBJ1-2; D not resolved. The receptor was derived from a human donor with chronic lymphocytic leukemia. CDR3 in amino acids: CASSASGYGYTF. In nucleotides, the CDR3 is TGTGCCAGCAGTGCCTCAGGCTATGGCTACACCTTC.